This TCR beta chain derives from a study of T cell responses to AZD1222 COVID-19 vaccine. As to this clone: Its target is not known.

The CDR3 runs 15 residues. Germline-derived CDR1 and CDR2 are SGHTA and FQGNSA. The germline V and J ends were trimmed by 5 bases and 5 bases, with 15 bases remaining between them. General observations from the study: Repertoires in all cases were sampled only once the peak T cell response had passed. Reportedly, close to half of spike-specific TCRs are directed against unmutated variant regions. The study found Spike-specific TCR breadth and depth rose after two AZD1222 doses.

This table comes from immunoSEQ multiplex PCR, and its TCRdb copy is limited to in-frame clones, with some not included. The sample holds 92,000 or so clones, over 75% seen once. Sequenced here: peripheral blood, sampled 28 days after the second AZD1222 dose. The chain carries TRBV7-2 and TRBJ1-4; unclear D gene. This sequence originates from an adult who received the AZD1222 COVID-19 vaccine. The CDR3 nucleotides read TGTGCCAGCAGCCCAGCGGAGGGCCCAAATGAAAAACTGTTTTTT. Translation gives CASSPAEGPNEKLFF.